This TCR beta chain was recorded in a study of blood T cell repertoires in COVID-19. Turning to the study itself: PBMCs, B-cell-depleted T cells, or T cells provided the cDNA or gDNA that made up the material.

One Seattle source followed patients from active infection through their disease course. In the source study's methods: Amplification from reference gene primers served as the basis for estimated nucleated cell counts. The assay was immunoSEQ multiplex PCR, and TCRdb's table has in-frame clones only and misses some. The D gene and trimming were derived from the DNA, and the V and J assignments and clone size from that table. The sample consists of more than 300,000 clones, 80% to 90% of them appearing once. This CDR3 region has 15 residues. Trimming took 3 bases from V and 3 from J, leaving 15 bases between them. The V gene's germline CDR1 is SGDLS and CDR2 YYNGEE.

The material sequenced was peripheral blood. This clonotype originated in a woman in her fifties or sixties with COVID-19, enrolled during active disease. J is TRBJ1-1 and V is TRBV9; TRBD1 is a possible D gene (6 bases). This chain's CDR3 is CASSGLTGSYTEAFF. The DNA for the CDR3 is TGTGCCAGCAGCGGATTAACAGGGTCCTACACTGAAGCTTTCTTT.